What follows is one T cell receptor beta chain and its context. Its specificity is not known. This entry comes from a study of shared clonotypes between healthy human individuals. Generated by immunoSEQ multiplex PCR, the TCRdb table keeps only in-frame clones and is missing some. Among a few hundred thousand clones, around 95% were seen once, and the ten largest hold 0.11%. Trimming took 0 bases from V and 0 from J, leaving 10 bases between them. This CDR3 is 15 amino acids long. Germline lookup yields CDR1 SGHDT and CDR2 YYEEEE. Whole-study findings and limits: Among non-shared clonotypes, generation probabilities were lower than among those shared by all four donors. Naive subsets generally had larger estimated richness than memory subsets.

CD45RO-negative CD8 cells positively selected for CCR7 made up the naive population, which excluded terminally differentiated effector memory CD45RA+ cells. The specimen sequenced was naive CD8+ T cells sorted from blood. The receptor's source is a woman in her thirties in good health. The rearrangement uses TRBV5-6 and TRBJ2-7; D unclear. The CDR3 is CASSLGPAISYEQYF. In DNA, the CDR3 is TGTGCCAGCAGCTTGGGGCCAGCGATCTCCTACGAGCAGTACTTC.